The 2 T cell receptor beta chains presented below share a single source sample, sequenced in a study of tumor-infiltrating lymphocytes in localized non-small cell lung cancer. Data came from immunoSEQ multiplex PCR; TCRdb stores just in-frame clones and leaves some out. The table shows 12,000 or so clones, with less than 90% occurring only once. The sample consisted of lung tumor tissue. Receptors originate from a human donor with non-small cell lung cancer.

There are a few counts of this clone. The chain employs TRBV4-3 and TRBJ1-1; 7 positions agree with TRBD1. Germline CDR1 reads LGHNA; CDR2 reads YSLEER. V was pared by 0 bases and J by 4 bases, with 5 bases of the junction left unmatched. The CDR3 length is 15 residues. The CDR3 is CASSQEDRVATEAFF. In DNA form, the CDR3 reads TGCGCCAGCAGCCAAGAAGACAGGGTGGCCACTGAAGCTTTCTTT.

The chain combines TRBV19 with TRBJ1-3; 7 bases map to TRBD1. The CDR3 contains 19 residues. Germline loops: CDR1 LNHDA, CDR2 SQIVND (reference sequence). Losses at the gene ends were 5 bases for V and 3 bases for J; bases not matched to a gene: 19. CDR3 amino acids: CASSQNLMTGLNFGNTIYF. CDR3 bases: TGTGCCAGTAGTCAAAACCTCATGACAGGGTTAAATTTTGGAAACACCATATATTTT.